This T cell receptor (beta chain) emerged from a study of regulatory T cells in long-lasting Graves disease. Documented time point: persistent/refractory GD, antithyroid drugs over 5 years with positive TRAb. RNA extracted from PBMCs served as the sequencing template. Study-wide results and caveats: Sharing of public clonotypes was greater in persistent patients (about 3,000) than in new patients (about 970).

This clonotype has at least ten counts. Its antigen remains unknown. Relying on iRepertoire HTBI primers and Arm-PCR of CDR3 regions, the team built TCR beta libraries. MiXCR was run by TCRdb on the multiplex PCR reads, yielding one entry per CDR3 protein. Among 450,000 or so distinct CDR3 sequences listed, less than 25% were seen once. Germline V gene lookup returns CDR1 MDHEN and CDR2 SYDVKM. The V gene lost 3 bases and the J gene lost 3 bases, with 12 bases spanning the gap. The CDR3 is made up of 14 amino acids. The sequencing used peripheral blood mononuclear cells (PBMCs), collected when the disease was refractory, from a patient treated with antithyroid drugs. This clonotype was sampled from a female donor with Graves disease. The chain links TRBV28 to TRBJ2-7, with D possibly being TRBD2 (5 bases). This chain's CDR3 is CASSLTLSDYEQYF. The CDR3 region has the DNA TGTGCCAGCAGTTTGACACTTAGCGACTACGAGCAGTACTTC.